The 23 T cell receptor beta chains given below trace back to one sample, sequenced in a study of regulatory T cells in long-lasting Graves disease (dated by TCRdb to about 2021). Libraries came from multiplex PCR. The sample was run on an Illumina HiSeq 4000. TCR beta libraries were built with iRepertoire HTBI primers and Arm-PCR amplification of CDR3 regions. TCRdb cleaned the public reads at Q25 with fastp, built clones with MiXCR and kept in-frame beta chains. Rows merge per CDR3 protein into single entries with the most common DNA and genes. Counted in this sample were some 330,000 distinct CDR3 sequences; around 11% of them appeared once. The ten largest clones add up to approximately 17% of the sample. The time point label, as the study defines it: newly diagnosed GD, antithyroid drugs for less than 3 months. For both TCR sequencing and RNA sequencing, RNA was extracted from PBMCs in TRIzol.

Another study also made use of these data, one on T cells in Graves' hyperthyroidism and ophthalmopathy.

Sequences were derived from peripheral blood mononuclear cells (PBMCs), sampled at new diagnosis, from a patient treated with antithyroid drugs. Source of these receptors: a woman aged 18-29 years with Graves disease. Donor details come from another sample of the same person, matched by shared clones.

This clonotype showed up many times. The chain links TRBV7-9 to TRBJ1-2, with D tentatively TRBD1 (5 bases). Trimming stripped 3 bases from V and 6 bases from J, with 8 bases between. CDR1 and CDR2 (germline): SEHNR, FQNEAQ (reference sequence). This CDR3 has 12 residues. CDR3 nucleotides: TGTGCCAGCAGCTTCGGGACGAATGGCTACACCTTC. It is translated as CASSFGTNGYTF.

This clonotype was observed many times. The chain is built from TRBV6-9 and TRBJ1-1; a possible D gene is TRBD1 (6 bases). The germline gives CDR1 MNHGY, CDR2 SVAAGI. The V gene lost 4 bases and the J gene lost 0 bases, with 18 bases spanning the gap. CDR3 length: 17 residues. The CDR3 protein is CASSFGQPGGVNTEAFF. The CDR3 DNA sequence: TGTGCCAGCAGTTTCGGACAGCCCGGAGGAGTGAACACTGAAGCTTTCTTT.

This clonotype was recorded at least ten times. This chain connects TRBV11-2 to TRBJ2-5, with 7 nucleotides matching TRBD2. The V and J ends lost 3 bases and 2 bases, in that order; junction bases with no gene match: 6. Germline V gives CDR1 SGHAT, CDR2 FQNNGV. CDR3 length: 15 amino acids. The DNA of the CDR3 is TGTGCCAGCAGCTTCCGACTAGCCGGACAAGAGACCCAGTACTTC. It specifies CASSFRLAGQETQYF.

The J gene is TRBJ2-2, the V gene TRBV10-3; D is perhaps TRBD1 (6 bases). Trimming removed 10 bases from V and 4 bases from J, with 16 bases in between. CDR1 is ENHRY and CDR2 is SYGVKD in the germline V gene. This CDR3 has 14 residues. The chain's CDR3 is CATQHRAVTGELFF. The CDR3 region has the DNA TGTGCCACACAACACAGGGCCGTCACCGGGGAGCTGTTTTTT.

This clonotype has just a few counts. V and J are TRBV7-2 and TRBJ2-6; TRBD2 is a possible D gene (6 bases). The V and J ends lost 5 bases and 1 base respectively, with 33 bases between them. Germline V lookup: CDR1 SGHTA, CDR2 FQGNSA. This CDR3 has 23 residues. In DNA form, the CDR3 reads TGTGCCAGCAGCATCCCAGGGCGGGGCTATCCATCCTACACTTATTCTGGGGCCAACGTCCTGACTTTC. Translating it yields CASSIPGRGYPSYTYSGANVLTF.

This clonotype was seen a few times. The V call is TRBV7-6, the J call TRBJ2-5; D is possibly TRBD1 or TRBD2 (5 bases each). This CDR3 region has 16 residues. Trimming cost V 5 bases and J 0 bases, with 16 bases left between them. Germline CDR1 SGHVS, CDR2 FNYEAQ. CDR3 amino acids: CASSVESWGYQETQYF. The CDR3 DNA reads as TGTGCCAGCAGCGTAGAGTCTTGGGGGTACCAAGAGACCCAGTACTTC.

The V gene is TRBV18, the J gene TRBJ1-1; TRBD1 might be the D (5 bases). CDR1 and CDR2 from the germline V gene are KGHSH and LQKENI. Trimming left V 5 bases short and J 6 bases short, with 19 bases between. The CDR3 has 15 residues. CDR3 DNA sequence: TGTGCCAGCTCAGCCGGGACCAGATACGTCCCTGAAGCTTTCTTT. Translating gives CASSAGTRYVPEAFF.

This clonotype has a count of ten or more. The CDR3 loop is CASSQVLADFSGNTIYF. The CDR3 nucleotides are TGTGCCAGCAGCCAAGTTTTGGCGGACTTCTCTGGAAACACCATATATTTT. The chain uses TRBV14 and TRBJ1-3; D unresolved. This CDR3 comprises 17 residues. Trimming took 1 base from V and 0 from J, leaving 13 bases between them. From germline, CDR1 is SGHDN and CDR2 FVKESK.

V gene TRBV5-8 combines with J gene TRBJ2-7; 14 nucleotides match TRBD2. The germline CDR1 and CDR2 sequences are SGHTS and YDEGEE. The CDR3 spans 16 residues. V trimming: 1 base; J trimming: 2 bases; junction bases outside the gene matches: 2. CDR3 bases: TGTGCCAGCAGCTTGCGACTAGCGGGAGGGCCCTACGAGCAGTACTTC. Its translation is CASSLRLAGGPYEQYF.

This clonotype turned up a few times. A read error may explain this, as a much larger clone is one base away. The conserved phenylalanine or tryptophan normally closing the CDR3 is absent here, so this likely arose from a read error. The J gene is TRBJ2-5, the V gene TRBV11-2; D perhaps matches TRBD2 (5 bases). The germline V and J ends were trimmed by 7 bases and 4 bases, with 19 bases remaining between them. The CDR3 consists of 15 residues. Germline V gene lookup returns CDR1 SGHAT and CDR2 FQNNGV. CDR3 region: CASTQVAGGGETQYL. The CDR3 DNA reads TGTGCCAGCACCCAGGTCGCTGGCGGAGGAGAGACCCAGTACCTC.

The rearrangement links TRBV12-3 or TRBV12-4 to TRBJ2-1, with 9 bases that match TRBD1. The CDR3 is made up of 16 amino acids. Trimming cost V 5 bases and J 8 bases; bases outside gene matches: 13. This CDR3 is CASSLPGTGRVDEQFF. CDR3 nucleotide sequence: TGTGCCAGCAGTCTTCCCGGGACAGGGAGGGTTGATGAGCAGTTCTTC.

The gene calls are TRBV29-1 and TRBJ2-2; tentative D call: TRBD1 (6 bases). The CDR3 runs to 14 residues. Trimming cost V 5 bases and J 2 bases, with 12 bases left between them. Germline CDR1 and CDR2: SQVTM and ANQGSEA. CDR3 in amino acids: CSVQLRGNTGELFF. As DNA, the CDR3 is TGCAGCGTTCAACTCAGGGGAAACACCGGGGAGCTGTTTTTT.

V is TRBV10-2 and J is TRBJ2-2; D unclear. The ends were cut back, 7 bases at V and 0 bases at J, with 12 bases in the middle. Per the germline V gene, CDR1 is WSHSY and CDR2 is SAAADI. The CDR3 is 15 amino acids. DNA of the CDR3: TGCGCCAGCACGGACGGCCCCCCGAACACCGGGGAGCTGTTTTTT. Its translation: CASTDGPPNTGELFF.

The CDR3 reads CASSLVGVSNYGYTF. In DNA, the CDR3 is TGTGCCAGCAGCTTGGTAGGGGTTTCTAACTATGGCTACACCTTC. This chain links TRBV5-6 with TRBJ1-2; D may be TRBD1 (5 bases). Germline values: CDR1 SGHDT, CDR2 YYEEEE. The CDR3 is 15 amino acids. The V end was cut by 0 bases, the J end by 0 bases, with 9 bases between.

This clonotype was observed at least ten times. The V gene is TRBV12-3 or TRBV12-4, the J gene TRBJ1-1; possible D gene TRBD1, 6 bases. The CDR3 extends over 14 amino acids. The germline V and J ends were trimmed by 7 bases and 3 bases, with 15 bases remaining between them. The CDR3 spells CASTPWGGHTEAFF. For the CDR3, the DNA is TGTGCCAGCACCCCCTGGGGGGGCCACACTGAAGCTTTCTTT.

The gene calls are TRBV11-2 and TRBJ2-1; no clear D gene. This CDR3 is 12 amino acids long. Trimming took 5 bases from V and 12 from J, leaving 14 bases between them. Germline CDR1 and CDR2: SGHAT and FQNNGV. This CDR3 reads CASSGPRPGQFF. The CDR3 DNA sequence: TGTGCCAGCAGCGGACCCCGCCCGGGGCAGTTCTTC.

The chain recombines TRBV10-2 with TRBJ2-7; 10 bases agree with TRBD2. The CDR3 is 13 residues long. CDR1 and CDR2 (germline): WSHSY, SAAADI. J was trimmed by 6 bases and V by 7 bases; bases with no gene match: 6. The CDR3 DNA reads as TGCGCCAGCACCGGGACTAGCGCATTCGAGCAGTACTTC. The encoded protein is CASTGTSAFEQYF.

This clonotype was seen many times. CDR3 loop: CASSLIMIEQFF. CDR3 in DNA: TGTGCCAGCAGCTTAATAATGATAGAGCAGTTCTTC. The V call is TRBV7-2, the J call TRBJ2-1; D ambiguous. This CDR3 is 12 amino acids long. With 2 bases removed from V and 10 bases from J, the gap between germline ends came to 9 bases. Germline V lookup: CDR1 SGHTA, CDR2 FQGNSA. Combining the CDR3 with reference TRBV7-2 and TRBJ2-1 gives the whole variable domain GAGVSQSPSNKVTEKGKDVELRCDPISGHTALYWYRQSLGQGLEFLIYFQGNSAPDKSGLPSDRFSAERTGGSVSTLTIQRTQQEDSAVYLCASSLIMIEQFFGPGTRLTVL.

This clonotype came up a few times. The CDR3 spells CASSLFGDSTEAFF. For the CDR3, the DNA is TGTGCCAGCAGCTTATTCGGGGATTCGACTGAAGCTTTCTTT. The chain recombines TRBV7-9 with TRBJ1-1; D ambiguous. The CDR3 covers 14 residues. Looked up from germline, CDR1 is SEHNR and CDR2 is FQNEAQ (reference sequence). Trimming cost V 2 bases and J 5 bases, with 12 bases left between them.

The table lists this clonotype with many counts. The chain links TRBV12-3 or TRBV12-4 to TRBJ1-2; 7 bases agree with TRBD1. There are 14 residues in the CDR3. Trimming cost V 1 base and J 8 bases; bases outside gene matches: 7. CDR3 coding DNA: TGTGCCAGCAGTTTAGGGCACAGGGGTATGGGCTACACCTTC. Amino acids: CASSLGHRGMGYTF.

This clonotype was observed many times. The chain joins TRBV7-2 to TRBJ2-1, with D tentatively TRBD2 (6 bases). This CDR3 has 14 residues. CDR1 SGHTA and CDR2 FQGNSA come from the germline V gene. Trimming left V 5 bases short and J 5 bases short, with 13 bases between. In DNA form, the CDR3 reads TGTGCCAGCAGCCCGGGGGACGCCGACAATGAGCAGTTCTTC. Translation: CASSPGDADNEQFF. Together with reference TRBV7-2 and TRBJ2-1, the CDR3 gives the full variable domain: GAGVSQSPSNKVTEKGKDVELRCDPISGHTALYWYRQSLGQGLEFLIYFQGNSAPDKSGLPSDRFSAERTGGSVSTLTIQRTQQEDSAVYLCASSPGDADNEQFFGPGTRLTVL.

This clonotype was seen many times. V is TRBV14 and J is TRBJ2-1; possibly TRBD1 or TRBD2 for D (6 bases each). The ends were cut back, 3 bases at V and 9 bases at J, with 24 bases in the middle. CDR3 length equals 17 residues. Germline V gene lookup returns CDR1 SGHDN and CDR2 FVKESK. The CDR3 is CASSHDLGGGPFGEQFF. The CDR3 DNA reads as TGTGCCAGCAGCCACGACCTCGGTGGGGGGCCTTTTGGTGAGCAGTTCTTC. Full variable domain (rest looked up from reference TRBV14 and TRBJ2-1): EAGVTQFPSHSVIEKGQTVTLRCDPISGHDNLYWYRRVMGKEIKFLLHFVKESKQDESGMPNNRFLAERTGGTYSTLKVQPAELEDSGVYFCASSHDLGGGPFGEQFFGPGTRLTVL.

Ten or more counts support this clonotype. The chain couples TRBV9 to TRBJ2-5; the match to TRBD1 covers 12 bases. V lost 0 bases, J lost 5 bases, and 8 bases stayed unmatched. Germline V gives CDR1 SGDLS, CDR2 YYNGEE. The CDR3 length is 17 residues. The CDR3 DNA reads as TGTGCCAGCAGCGTAGGCCCCGGGACAGGGGGCTTGGAGACCCAGTACTTC. Translating gives CASSVGPGTGGLETQYF.